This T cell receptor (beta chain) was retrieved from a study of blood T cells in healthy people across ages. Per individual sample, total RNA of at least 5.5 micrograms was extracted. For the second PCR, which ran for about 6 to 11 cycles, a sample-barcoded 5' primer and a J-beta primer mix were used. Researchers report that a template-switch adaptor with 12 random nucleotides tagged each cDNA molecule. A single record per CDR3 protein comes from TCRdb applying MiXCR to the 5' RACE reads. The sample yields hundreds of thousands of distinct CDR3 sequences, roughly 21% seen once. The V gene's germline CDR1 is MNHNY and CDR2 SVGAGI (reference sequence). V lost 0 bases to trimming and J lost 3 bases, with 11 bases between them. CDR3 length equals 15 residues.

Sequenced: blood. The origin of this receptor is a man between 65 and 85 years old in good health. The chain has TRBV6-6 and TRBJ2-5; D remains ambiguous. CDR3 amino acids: CASSYSVTGEETQYF. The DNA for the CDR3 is TGTGCCAGCAGTTACTCGGTAACTGGAGAAGAGACCCAGTACTTC.